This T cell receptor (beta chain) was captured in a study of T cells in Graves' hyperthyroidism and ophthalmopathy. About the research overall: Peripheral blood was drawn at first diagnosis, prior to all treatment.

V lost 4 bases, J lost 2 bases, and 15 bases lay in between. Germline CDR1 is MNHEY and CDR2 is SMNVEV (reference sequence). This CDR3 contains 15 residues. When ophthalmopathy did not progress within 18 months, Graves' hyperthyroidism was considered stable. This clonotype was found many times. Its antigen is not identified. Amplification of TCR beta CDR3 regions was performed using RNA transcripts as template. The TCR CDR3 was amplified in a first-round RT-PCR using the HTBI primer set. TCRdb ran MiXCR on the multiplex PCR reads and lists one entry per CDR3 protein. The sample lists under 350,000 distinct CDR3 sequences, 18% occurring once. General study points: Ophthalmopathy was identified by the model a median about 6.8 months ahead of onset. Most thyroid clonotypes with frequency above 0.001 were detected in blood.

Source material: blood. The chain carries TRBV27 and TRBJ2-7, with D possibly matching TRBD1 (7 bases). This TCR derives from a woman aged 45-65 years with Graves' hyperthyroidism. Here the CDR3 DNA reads TGTGCCAGCAGTTCGGAGGGGGCGGTAACCTACGAGCAGTACTTC. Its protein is CASSSEGAVTYEQYF.